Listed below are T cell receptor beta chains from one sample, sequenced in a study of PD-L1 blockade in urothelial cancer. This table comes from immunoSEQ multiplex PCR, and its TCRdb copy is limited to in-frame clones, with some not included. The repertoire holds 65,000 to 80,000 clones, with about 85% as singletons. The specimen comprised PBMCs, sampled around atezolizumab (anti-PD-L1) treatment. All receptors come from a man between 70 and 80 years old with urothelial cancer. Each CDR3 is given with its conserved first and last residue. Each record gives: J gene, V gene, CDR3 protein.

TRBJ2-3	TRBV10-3	CAVSPSANTDTQYF
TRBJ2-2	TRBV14	CASSQDSRRRQGGELFF
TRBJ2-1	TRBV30	CAWRSGTSGRVEQFF
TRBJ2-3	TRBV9	CASSVRPFETGGTDTQYF
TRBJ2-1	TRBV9	CASSLGTSWGEQFF
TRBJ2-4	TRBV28	CASSLRGRPKNIQYF
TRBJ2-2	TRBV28	CASSLAGGYTGELFF
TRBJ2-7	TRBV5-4	CASSPKREGGYEQYF
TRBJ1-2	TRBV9	CASSVARGYGYTF
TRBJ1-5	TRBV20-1	CSARMEAQHF
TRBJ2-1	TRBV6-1	CASSVFGRAGDNEQFF